This TCR beta chain is from a study of blood T cell repertoires in COVID-19. There are 16 residues in the CDR3. J was trimmed by 5 bases and V by 0 bases; bases with no gene match: 4. Germline V gives CDR1 SGDLS, CDR2 YYNGEE. Only in-frame clones appear in the TCRdb table, and some are missing; sequencing was by immunoSEQ multiplex PCR. The repertoire has some 320,000 clones, 90% to 95% of them found once; the top ten carry almost 4%. Sequenced material: PBMCs or T cells enriched from blood (not recorded which). This clonotype originated in a woman aged 25-40 years who had been exposed to COVID-19. This sequence joins TRBV9 and TRBJ2-2; 10 nucleotides line up with TRBD2. CDR3 residues: CASSVGASGGTGELFF. In DNA, the CDR3 is TGTGCCAGCAGCGTAGGGGCTAGCGGGGGAACCGGGGAGCTGTTTTTT. Based on the CDR3 plus reference TRBV9 and TRBJ2-2, the full variable domain is DSGVTQTPKHLITATGQRVTLRCSPRSGDLSVYWYQQSLDQGLQFLIQYYNGEERAKGNILERFSAQQFPDLHSELNLSSLELGDSALYFCASSVGASGGTGELFFGEGSRLTVL.